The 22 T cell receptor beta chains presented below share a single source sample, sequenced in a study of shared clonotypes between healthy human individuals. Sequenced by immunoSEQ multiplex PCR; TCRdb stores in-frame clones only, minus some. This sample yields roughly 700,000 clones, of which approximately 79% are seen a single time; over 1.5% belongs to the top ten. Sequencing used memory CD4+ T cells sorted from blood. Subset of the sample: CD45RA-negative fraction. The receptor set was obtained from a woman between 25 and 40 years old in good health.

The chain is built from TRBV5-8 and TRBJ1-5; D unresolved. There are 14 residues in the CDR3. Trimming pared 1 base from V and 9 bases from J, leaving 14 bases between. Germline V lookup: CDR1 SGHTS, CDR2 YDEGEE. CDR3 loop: CASSLWGRMVPQHF. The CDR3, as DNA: TGTGCCAGCAGCTTGTGGGGAAGGATGGTGCCCCAGCATTTT.

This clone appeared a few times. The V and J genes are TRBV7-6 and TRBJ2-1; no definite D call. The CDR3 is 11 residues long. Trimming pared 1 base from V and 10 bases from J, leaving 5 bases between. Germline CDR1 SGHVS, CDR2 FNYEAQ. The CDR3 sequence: CASSLEGEQFF. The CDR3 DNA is TGTGCCAGCAGCTTAGAAGGGGAGCAGTTCTTC.

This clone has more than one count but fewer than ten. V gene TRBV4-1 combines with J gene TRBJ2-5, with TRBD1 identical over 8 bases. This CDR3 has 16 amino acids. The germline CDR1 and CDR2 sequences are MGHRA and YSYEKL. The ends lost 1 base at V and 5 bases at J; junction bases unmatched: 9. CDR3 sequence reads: CASSQGPGTGGETQYF. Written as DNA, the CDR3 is TGCGCCAGCAGCCAAGGGCCCGGGACAGGCGGCGAGACCCAGTACTTC.

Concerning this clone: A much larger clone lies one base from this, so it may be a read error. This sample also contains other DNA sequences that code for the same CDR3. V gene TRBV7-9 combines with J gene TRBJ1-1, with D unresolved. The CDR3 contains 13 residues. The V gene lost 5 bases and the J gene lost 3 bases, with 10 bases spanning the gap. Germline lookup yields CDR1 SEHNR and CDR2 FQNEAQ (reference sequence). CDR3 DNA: TGTGCCAGCAGCACCCAAAGGGACACTGAAGCTTTCTTT. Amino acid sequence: CASSTQRDTEAFF.

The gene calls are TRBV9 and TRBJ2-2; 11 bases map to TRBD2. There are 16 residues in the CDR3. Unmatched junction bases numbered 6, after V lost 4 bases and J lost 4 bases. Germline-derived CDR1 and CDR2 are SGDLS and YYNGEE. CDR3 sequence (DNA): TGTGCCAGCAGCCACTCGGGGACTAGCGGCACCGGGGAGCTGTTTTTT. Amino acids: CASSHSGTSGTGELFF.

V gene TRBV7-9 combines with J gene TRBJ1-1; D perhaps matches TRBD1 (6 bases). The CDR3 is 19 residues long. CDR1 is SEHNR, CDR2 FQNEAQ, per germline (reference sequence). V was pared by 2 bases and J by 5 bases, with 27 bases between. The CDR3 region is CASSLTLRRGLRGETEAFF. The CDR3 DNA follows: TGTGCCAGCAGCTTAACTCTCCGTCGGGGCCTCAGGGGAGAGACTGAAGCTTTCTTT. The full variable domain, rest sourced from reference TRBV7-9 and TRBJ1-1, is DTGVSQNPRHKITKRGQNVTFRCDPISEHNRLYWYRQTLGQGPEFLTYFQNEAQLEKSRLLSDRFSAERPKGSFSTLEIQRTEQGDSAMYLCASSLTLRRGLRGETEAFFGQGTRLTVV.

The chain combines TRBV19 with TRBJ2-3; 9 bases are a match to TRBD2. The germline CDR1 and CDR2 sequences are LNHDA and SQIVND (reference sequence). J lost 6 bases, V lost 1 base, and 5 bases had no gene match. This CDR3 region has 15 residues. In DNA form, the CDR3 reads TGTGCCAGTAGTATAGCTAGCGGGGTGTGGGATACGCAGTATTTT. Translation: CASSIASGVWDTQYF.

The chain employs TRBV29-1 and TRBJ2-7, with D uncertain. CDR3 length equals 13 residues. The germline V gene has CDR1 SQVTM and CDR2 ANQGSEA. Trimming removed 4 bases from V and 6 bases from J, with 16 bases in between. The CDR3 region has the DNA TGCAGCGTTGCGAATTCCAGAAGTCCCGAGCAGTACTTC. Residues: CSVANSRSPEQYF.

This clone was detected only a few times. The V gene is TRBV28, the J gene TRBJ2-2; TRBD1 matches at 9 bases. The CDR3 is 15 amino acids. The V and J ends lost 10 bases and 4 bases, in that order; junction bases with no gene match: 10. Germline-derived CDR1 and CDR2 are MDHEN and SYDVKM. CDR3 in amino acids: CAMRKGQGGTGELFF. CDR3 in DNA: TGTGCCATGAGAAAGGGACAGGGTGGCACCGGGGAGCTGTTTTTT.

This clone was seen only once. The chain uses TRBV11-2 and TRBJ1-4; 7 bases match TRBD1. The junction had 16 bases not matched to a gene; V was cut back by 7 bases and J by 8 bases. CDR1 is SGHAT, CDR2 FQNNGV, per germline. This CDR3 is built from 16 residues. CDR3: CASTPQVQGVKEKLFF. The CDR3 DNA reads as TGTGCCAGCACCCCTCAGGTTCAGGGGGTCAAGGAAAAACTGTTTTTT.

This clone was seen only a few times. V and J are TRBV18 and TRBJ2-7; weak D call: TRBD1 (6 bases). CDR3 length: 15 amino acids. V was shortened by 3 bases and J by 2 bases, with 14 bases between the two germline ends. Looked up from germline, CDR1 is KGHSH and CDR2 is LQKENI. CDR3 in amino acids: CASSPGAGEPYEQYF. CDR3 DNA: TGTGCCAGCTCACCTGGTGCAGGGGAACCCTACGAGCAGTACTTC.

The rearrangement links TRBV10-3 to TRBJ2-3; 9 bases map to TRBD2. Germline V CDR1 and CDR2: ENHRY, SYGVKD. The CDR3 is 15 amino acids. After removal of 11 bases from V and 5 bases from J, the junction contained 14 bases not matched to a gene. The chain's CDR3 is CAVSQREVTQDTQYF. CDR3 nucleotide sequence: TGTGCCGTCTCCCAGCGGGAGGTTACACAAGATACGCAGTATTTT.

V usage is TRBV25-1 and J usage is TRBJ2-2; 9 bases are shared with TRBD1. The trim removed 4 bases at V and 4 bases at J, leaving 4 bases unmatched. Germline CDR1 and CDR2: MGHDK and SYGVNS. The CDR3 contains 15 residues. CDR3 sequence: CASSGGQGGTGELFF. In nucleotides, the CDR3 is TGTGCCAGCAGTGGGGGACAGGGAGGCACCGGGGAGCTGTTTTTT.

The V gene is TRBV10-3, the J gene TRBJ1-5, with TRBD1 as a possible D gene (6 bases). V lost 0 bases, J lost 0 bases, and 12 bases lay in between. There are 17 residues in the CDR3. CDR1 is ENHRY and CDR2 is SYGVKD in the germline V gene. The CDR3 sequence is CAISESGTTLSNQPQHF. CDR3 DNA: TGTGCCATCAGTGAGTCCGGGACAACCCTTAGCAATCAGCCCCAGCATTTT.

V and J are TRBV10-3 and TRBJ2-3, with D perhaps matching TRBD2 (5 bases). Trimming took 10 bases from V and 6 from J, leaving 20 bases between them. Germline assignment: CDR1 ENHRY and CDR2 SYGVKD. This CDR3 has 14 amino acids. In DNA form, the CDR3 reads TGTGCCACCAGATTTTCGGGAAACGGGGATACGCAGTATTTT. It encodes CATRFSGNGDTQYF.

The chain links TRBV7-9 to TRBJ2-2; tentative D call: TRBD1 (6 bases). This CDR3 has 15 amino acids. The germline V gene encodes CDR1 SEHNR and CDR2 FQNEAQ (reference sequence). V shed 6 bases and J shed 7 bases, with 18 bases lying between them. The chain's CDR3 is CASSPGTYGLGELFF. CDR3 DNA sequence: TGTGCCAGCAGTCCCGGGACATACGGCCTCGGGGAGCTGTTTTTT.

The CDR3 loop reads CASSQVAGGQSGELFF. DNA of the CDR3: TGTGCCAGCAGCCAAGTAGCGGGAGGGCAAAGCGGGGAGCTGTTTTTT. The rearrangement joins TRBV4-2 to TRBJ2-2; 11 positions match TRBD2. Germline CDR1 is LGHNA and CDR2 is YNFKEQ. The CDR3 sequence is 16 residues long. The V gene end was trimmed by 1 base and the J gene end by 7 bases; junction bases not matched to a gene: 5.

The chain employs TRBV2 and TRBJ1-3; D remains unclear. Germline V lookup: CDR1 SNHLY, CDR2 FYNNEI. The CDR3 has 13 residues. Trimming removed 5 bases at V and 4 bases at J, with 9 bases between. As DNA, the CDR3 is TGTGCCAGCAGTCAGACGAGAGGAAACACCATATATTTT. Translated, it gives CASSQTRGNTIYF. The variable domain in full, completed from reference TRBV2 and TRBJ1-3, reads EPEVTQTPSHQVTQMGQEVILRCVPISNHLYFYWYRQILGQKVEFLVSFYNNEISEKSEIFDDQFSVERPDGSNFTLKIRSTKLEDSAMYFCASSQTRGNTIYFGEGSWLTVV.

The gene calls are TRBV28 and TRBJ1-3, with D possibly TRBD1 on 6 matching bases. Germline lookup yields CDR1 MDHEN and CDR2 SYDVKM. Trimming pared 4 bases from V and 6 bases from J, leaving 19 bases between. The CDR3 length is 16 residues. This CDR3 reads CASSWPGRGAENTIYF. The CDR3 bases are TGTGCCAGCAGTTGGCCCGGGCGGGGGGCAGAAAACACCATATATTTT.

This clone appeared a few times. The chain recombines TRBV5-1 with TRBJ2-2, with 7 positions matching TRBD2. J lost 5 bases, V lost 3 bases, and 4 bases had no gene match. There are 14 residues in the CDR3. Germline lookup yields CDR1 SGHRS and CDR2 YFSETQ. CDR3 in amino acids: CASSSGLVTGELFF. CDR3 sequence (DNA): TGCGCCAGCAGCTCAGGACTAGTGACCGGGGAGCTGTTTTTT.

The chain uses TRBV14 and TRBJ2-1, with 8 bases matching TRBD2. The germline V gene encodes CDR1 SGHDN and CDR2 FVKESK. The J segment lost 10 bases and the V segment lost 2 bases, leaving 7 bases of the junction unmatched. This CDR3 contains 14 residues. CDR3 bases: TGTGCCAGCAGCCAATACGGGAGGGCCTGGGAGCAGTTCTTC. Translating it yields CASSQYGRAWEQFF.

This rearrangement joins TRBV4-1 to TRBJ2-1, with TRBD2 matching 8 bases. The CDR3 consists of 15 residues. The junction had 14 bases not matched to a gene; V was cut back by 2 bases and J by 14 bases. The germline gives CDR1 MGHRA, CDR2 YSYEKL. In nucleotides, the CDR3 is TGCGCCAGCAGCCAATTCCCAACCCGGGGACTAGATGAGTTCTTC. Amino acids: CASSQFPTRGLDEFF.